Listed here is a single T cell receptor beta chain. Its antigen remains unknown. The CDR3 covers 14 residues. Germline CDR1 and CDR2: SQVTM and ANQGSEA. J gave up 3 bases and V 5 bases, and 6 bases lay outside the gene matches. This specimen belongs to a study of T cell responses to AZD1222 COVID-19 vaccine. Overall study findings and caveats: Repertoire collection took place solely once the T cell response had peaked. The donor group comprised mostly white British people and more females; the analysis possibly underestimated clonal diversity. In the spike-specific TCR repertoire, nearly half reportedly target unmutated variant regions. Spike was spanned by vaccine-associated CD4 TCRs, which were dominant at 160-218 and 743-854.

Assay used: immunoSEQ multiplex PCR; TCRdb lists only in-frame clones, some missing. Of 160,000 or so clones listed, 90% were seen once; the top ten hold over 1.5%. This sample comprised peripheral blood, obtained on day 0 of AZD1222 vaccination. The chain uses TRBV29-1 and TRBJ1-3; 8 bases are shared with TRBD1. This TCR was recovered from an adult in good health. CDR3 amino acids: CSVRTGSDGNTIYF. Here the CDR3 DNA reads TGCAGCGTTCGGACAGGGTCAGATGGAAACACCATATATTTT.